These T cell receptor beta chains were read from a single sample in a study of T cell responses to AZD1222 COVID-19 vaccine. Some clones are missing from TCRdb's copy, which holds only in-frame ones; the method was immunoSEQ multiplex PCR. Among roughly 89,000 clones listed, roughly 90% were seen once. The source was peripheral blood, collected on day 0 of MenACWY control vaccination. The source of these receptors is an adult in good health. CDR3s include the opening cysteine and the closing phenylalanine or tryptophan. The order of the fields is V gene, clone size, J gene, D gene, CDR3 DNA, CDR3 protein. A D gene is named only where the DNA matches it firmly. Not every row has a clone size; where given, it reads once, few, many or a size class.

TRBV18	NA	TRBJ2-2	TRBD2	TGTGCCAGCTCACCGGTTGGCCTAGCGGGGACTAACACCGGGGAGCTGTTTTTT	CASSPVGLAGTNTGELFF
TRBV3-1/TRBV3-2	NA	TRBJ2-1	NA	TGTGCCAGCGCCACCCGTGTTAGCGGTGGAAATGAGCAGTTCTTC	CASATRVSGGNEQFF
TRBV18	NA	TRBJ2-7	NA	TGTGCCAGCTCACCACCGACCACCTACGAGCAGTACTTC	CASSPPTTYEQYF
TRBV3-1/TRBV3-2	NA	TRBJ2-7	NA	TGTGCCAGCAGCCAGGGGGGGACAGGCGAGCAGTACTTC	CASSQGGTGEQYF
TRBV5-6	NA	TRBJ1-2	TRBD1	TGTGCCAGCAGCCTTGGGGGACAGGGGGTCGGCTATGGCTACACCTTC	CASSLGGQGVGYGYTF
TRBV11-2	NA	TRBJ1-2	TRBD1	TGTGCCAGCAGCTTAGCTGGGACAGACAGGAACACCTTC	CASSLAGTDRNTF
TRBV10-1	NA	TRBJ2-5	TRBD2	TGCGCCAGCACCCTCTTCAAGAGTCTAGCGGGGCGGGGAGAGACCCAGTACTTC	CASTLFKSLAGRGETQYF
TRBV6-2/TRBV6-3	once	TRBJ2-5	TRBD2	TGTGCCAGCAGTTACGGTAGCGGGATGGAGACCCAGTACTTC	CASSYGSGMETQYF
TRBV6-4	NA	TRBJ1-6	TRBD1	TGTGCCAGCAGGCCGGGACAGGGGGATTCACCCCTCCACTTT	CASRPGQGDSPLHF
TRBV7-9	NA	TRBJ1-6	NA	TGTGCCAGCAGCCTATCGGGCCTAGTCGGTAATTCACCCCTCCACTTT	CASSLSGLVGNSPLHF
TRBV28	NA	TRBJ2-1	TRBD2	TGTGCCAGCAGTTCTCCCGGGACTAGCGGGAGAGATGAGCAGTTCTTC	CASSSPGTSGRDEQFF
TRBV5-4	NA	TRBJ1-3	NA	TGTGCCAGCAGCTTAGGCCACGAGAGACCCATATATTTT	CASSLGHERPIYF
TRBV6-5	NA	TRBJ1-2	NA	TGTGCCAGCAGTTACACCTATTTGCAGGAGGATGGCTACACCTTC	CASSYTYLQEDGYTF
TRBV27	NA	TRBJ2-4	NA	TGTGCCAGCAGTTCCCATGGGCCCTTCGGGATTCAGTACTTC	CASSSHGPFGIQYF
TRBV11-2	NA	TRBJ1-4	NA	TGTGCCAGCAGCTGGGTGGATGGGTCTAATGAAAAACTGTTTTTT	CASSWVDGSNEKLFF
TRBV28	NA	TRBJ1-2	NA	TGTGCCAGCAGTTTATTCTTAGTTACAGGGAATTCGCAAGGCTACACCTTC	CASSLFLVTGNSQGYTF
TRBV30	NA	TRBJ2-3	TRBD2	TGTGCCTGGAGTGTCGGCGGGACTAACACAGATACGCAGTATTTT	CAWSVGGTNTDTQYF
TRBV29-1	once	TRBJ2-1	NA	TGCAGCGCCCTCCCCCGGTGGCAGGGGACCAATGAGCAGTTCTTC	CSALPRWQGTNEQFF
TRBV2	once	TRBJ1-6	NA	TGTGCCAGCAGTGCTACAAATTCACCCCTCCACTTT	CASSATNSPLHF
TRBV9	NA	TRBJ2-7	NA	TGTGCCAGCAGCGTAGAAGTGGCGGGTCTATACGAGCAGTACTTC	CASSVEVAGLYEQYF
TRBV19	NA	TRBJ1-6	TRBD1	TGTGCCAGTAGTATACAGGGGGATCCTTCACCCCTCCACTTT	CASSIQGDPSPLHF
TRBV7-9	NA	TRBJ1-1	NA	TGTGCCAGCAGCGGTAATATCGAAGCTTTCTTT	CASSGNIEAFF
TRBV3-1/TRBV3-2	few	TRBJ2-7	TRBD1	TGTGCCAGCAGCCCCGGACAGGGGGATCGTCAGCAGTACTTC	CASSPGQGDRQQYF
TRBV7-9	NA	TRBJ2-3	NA	TGTGCCAGCAGCTTAGCGGGGACCCGAGAACCCGATACGCAGTATTTT	CASSLAGTREPDTQYF